Sequencing of this T cell receptor (beta chain) was carried out in a study of blood T cell repertoires in COVID-19. Study information: Whether acute or convalescent, the COVID-19 samples came from the United States, Italy and Spain. The analysed material was cDNA or gDNA that came from T cells, B-cell-depleted T cells, or PBMCs.

After removal of 4 bases from V and 2 bases from J, the junction contained 8 bases not matched to a gene. The CDR3 spans 16 residues. The germline V gene has CDR1 SGHKS and CDR2 YYEKEE (reference sequence). This clone is a singleton in its sample. How the authors handled the data: Reference gene primers were amplified, and this amplification served to estimate nucleated cell counts. Repertoires were generated with immunoSEQ multiplex PCR, while TCRdb's copy carries only in-frame clones and drops some. V and J calls and clone size follow that table, whereas D and trimming were derived from the DNA. This sample has fewer than 400,000 clones, with around nine tenths found just once.

The TCR sequence derives from a woman aged 25 to 39 with COVID-19, enrolled during active disease. Sequencing used peripheral blood. This rearrangement joins TRBV5-5 to TRBJ2-1; 8 bases are shared with TRBD1. CDR3 DNA sequence: TGTGCCAGCAGCAACTCCGCGACAGGGGCCTACAATGAGCAGTTCTTC. Translated: CASSNSATGAYNEQFF.